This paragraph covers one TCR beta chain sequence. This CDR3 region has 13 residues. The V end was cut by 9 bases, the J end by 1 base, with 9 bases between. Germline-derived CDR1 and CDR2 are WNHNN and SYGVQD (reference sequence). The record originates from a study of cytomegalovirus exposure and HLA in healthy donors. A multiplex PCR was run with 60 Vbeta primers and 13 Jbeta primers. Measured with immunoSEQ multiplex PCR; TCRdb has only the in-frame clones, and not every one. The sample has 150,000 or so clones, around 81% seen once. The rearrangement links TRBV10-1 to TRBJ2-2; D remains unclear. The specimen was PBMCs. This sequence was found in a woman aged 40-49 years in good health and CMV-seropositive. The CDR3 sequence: CASLAGNTGELFF. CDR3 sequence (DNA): TGCGCCAGTCTTGCAGGGAACACCGGGGAGCTGTTTTTT.